What follows is one T cell receptor beta chain and its context. Its antigen is unidentified. The data are from a study of cytomegalovirus exposure and HLA in healthy donors. Overall study findings and caveats: It was only CMV serostatus that was available as immune exposure information.

The PCR contained 60 Vbeta and 13 Jbeta primers. Data came from immunoSEQ multiplex PCR; TCRdb stores just in-frame clones and leaves some out. Among about 150,000 clones, over 60% were seen once, and the ten largest hold 1.5% to 2%. CDR3 length equals 13 residues. Germline-derived CDR1 and CDR2 are MGHDK and SYGVNS. Germline trimming cut 4 bases from V and 5 bases from J; bases unmatched to any gene: 1. This rearrangement joins TRBV25-1 to TRBJ1-2; 10 bases map to TRBD1. The TCR comes from a woman aged 18-29 years in good health and CMV-seronegative. The specimen was PBMCs. DNA of the CDR3: TGTGCCAGCAGTGGGGGACAGGGGTATGGCTACACCTTC. This codes for CASSGGQGYGYTF.